This T cell receptor (beta chain) was captured in a study of blood T cell repertoires in COVID-19. Study at large: Samples came from the United States, Italy and Spain, spanning acute and convalescent COVID-19. T cells, B-cell-depleted T cells, or PBMCs supplied cDNA or gDNA.

How the authors handled the data: Estimation of nucleated cell counts relied on the amplification of reference gene primers. Data came from immunoSEQ multiplex PCR; TCRdb stores just in-frame clones and leaves some out. That table supplies the V and J calls and clone size; D and trimming were determined from the DNA. The top ten hold around a sixth of the sample, which has roughly 100,000 clones, 80% to 85% seen once. The V end was cut by 3 bases, the J end by 7 bases, with 4 bases between. The CDR3 extends over 11 amino acids. CDR1 and CDR2 from the germline V gene are GTSNPN and SVGIG (reference sequence).

The sequence derives from a woman of 80 years or more with active or convalescent COVID-19. The rearrangement joins TRBV30 to TRBJ1-6; D not certain. What was sequenced was peripheral blood. The CDR3 here is CAWRANSPLHF. The CDR3 bases are TGTGCCTGGAGAGCCAATTCACCCCTCCACTTT.